These 21 T cell receptor beta chains share one sample of origin, sequenced in a study of T-cell reconstitution after alpha-beta-depleted transplantation in children (TCRdb year 2016). Per the publication, the treatment or condition label means: allogeneic hematopoietic cell transplantation with graft depleted of TCRalphabeta T cells and CD19 B cells. Libraries were prepared through PCR. Reads for this sample came from an Illumina HiSeq 2500. TCR library preparation used molecular barcoding, with unique molecular identifiers applied to normalize quantification of the TCRbeta repertoire. TCRdb reran the public reads through fastp at Q25 and MiXCR, keeping productive beta chains. Merged by CDR3 protein, the rows form single entries marked with the most common genes and DNA. The table for this sample lists hundreds of thousands of distinct CDR3 sequences; around 15% of them were counted only once. Around 5.3% of the sample goes to the ten largest clones.

This sample comprised PBMCs, mostly from graft donor cells, obtained 360 days after TCRalphabeta/CD19-depleted stem cell transplant. The receptors come from a male patient aged 10 to 17 who had a stem cell transplant for acute lymphoblastic leukemia, so the T cells may come from the graft donor.

The V gene is TRBV5-1, the J gene TRBJ2-3; 9 nucleotides line up with TRBD2. The CDR3 has 17 residues. The V gene's germline CDR1 is SGHRS and CDR2 YFSETQ. With V trimmed by 4 bases and J by 4 bases, 13 bases remained unmatched. CDR3 region: CASSLPPGTSLPDTQYF. CDR3 nucleotide sequence: TGCGCCAGCAGCCTCCCTCCGGGGACTAGCTTGCCAGATACGCAGTATTTT. The whole variable domain, filled in from reference TRBV5-1 and TRBJ2-3, reads KAGVTQTPRYLIKTRGQQVTLSCSPISGHRSVSWYQQTPGQGLQFLFEYFSETQRNKGNFPGRFSGRQFSNSRSEMNVSTLELGDSALYLCASSLPPGTSLPDTQYFGPGTRLTVL.

There are a few counts of this clonotype. The chain has TRBV18 and TRBJ2-7; a possible D gene is TRBD2 (6 bases). The CDR3 extends over 12 amino acids. Germline V gene lookup returns CDR1 KGHSH and CDR2 LQKENI. V was pared by 3 bases and J by 7 bases, with 10 bases between. CDR3 amino acids: CASSPRRGEQYF. CDR3 in DNA: TGTGCCAGCTCACCCAGGCGGGGAGAGCAGTACTTC. The full variable domain, with the rest looked up from reference TRBV18 and TRBJ2-7, is NAGVMQNPRHLVRRRGQEARLRCSPMKGHSHVYWYRQLPEEGLKFMVYLQKENIIDESGMPKERFSAEFPKEGPSILRIQQVVRGDSAAYFCASSPRRGEQYFGPGTRLTVT.

In this sample, this clonotype turned up a few times. The V gene is TRBV5-4, the J gene TRBJ2-2, with D hard to call. Trimming removed 5 bases from V and 6 bases from J, with 14 bases in between. CDR3 length equals 14 residues. The germline V gene has CDR1 SGHNT and CDR2 YYREEE (reference sequence). The DNA of the CDR3 is TGTGCCAGCAGTAGAGTTGGGCGAGCCGGGGAGCTGTTTTTT. Its translation: CASSRVGRAGELFF.

The V and J genes are TRBV7-2 and TRBJ2-7; 10 nucleotides line up with TRBD2. In germline, CDR1 is SGHTA, CDR2 FQGNSA. CDR3 length: 16 residues. Unmatched junction bases numbered 9, after V lost 4 bases and J lost 3 bases. CDR3 DNA: TGTGCCAGCAGCTCCCGTTTAGCGGGAGGTCTCTACGAGCAGTACTTC. Encoded protein: CASSSRLAGGLYEQYF.

The chain combines TRBV20-1 with TRBJ2-3; D is perhaps TRBD1 (6 bases). Trimming took off 5 bases at V and 4 bases at J, with 10 bases between the two ends. Germline CDR1 DFQATT, CDR2 SNEGSKA (reference sequence). The CDR3 is made up of 12 amino acids. The CDR3: CSAPTGADTQYF. The CDR3 DNA is TGCAGTGCTCCGACAGGAGCAGATACGCAGTATTTT.

This clonotype was counted ten times or more. The gene calls are TRBV10-2 and TRBJ2-7, with 10 bases lining up with TRBD1. The CDR3 loop spans 16 amino acids. Trimming removed 5 bases from V and 1 base from J; junction bases left unmatched: 8. The germline gives CDR1 WSHSY, CDR2 SAAADI. The CDR3 sequence: CASSRAGTGVSYEQYF. In DNA form, the CDR3 reads TGCGCCAGCAGTAGAGCCGGGACAGGGGTTTCCTACGAGCAGTACTTC.

This clonotype has more than one count but fewer than ten. The rearrangement uses TRBV6-1 and TRBJ2-7, with D perhaps matching TRBD1 or TRBD2 (6 bases each). Trimming stripped 11 bases from V and 6 bases from J, with 17 bases between. Germline values: CDR1 MNHNS, CDR2 SASEGT. This CDR3 region has 12 residues. The CDR3 region has the DNA TGTGCCGTTTGGAGGGGGAGGCGCGAGCAGTACTTC. It specifies CAVWRGRREQYF.

This clonotype was observed at least ten times. As DNA, the CDR3 is TGTGCCAGCAGCTTAGCCAAGCCCCCCGACTACGAGCAGTACTTC. This sequence encodes CASSLAKPPDYEQYF. The chain joins TRBV7-9 to TRBJ2-7, with no clear D. Germline V lookup: CDR1 SEHNR, CDR2 FQNEAQ (reference sequence). The CDR3 totals 15 residues. V was trimmed by 0 bases and J by 3 bases, leaving 12 bases between them.

This chain links TRBV4-2 with TRBJ2-2; D might be TRBD2 (5 bases). Per the germline V gene, CDR1 is LGHNA and CDR2 is YNFKEQ. The CDR3 length is 15 residues. Trimming took 7 bases from V and 1 from J, leaving 13 bases between them. CDR3 sequence reads: CASTTYRGNTGELFF. CDR3 coding DNA: TGTGCCAGCACCACATATCGGGGGAACACCGGGGAGCTGTTTTTT.

This chain connects TRBV10-3 to TRBJ2-1; D gene ambiguous. The CDR3 consists of 13 residues. The V gene lost 6 bases and the J gene lost 0 bases, with 6 bases spanning the gap. Germline CDR1 and CDR2: ENHRY and SYGVKD. Here the CDR3 reads CAISLSSYNEQFF. DNA for the CDR3: TGTGCCATCAGCCTAAGCTCCTACAATGAGCAGTTCTTC.

This clonotype was counted between two and nine times. The chain joins TRBV29-1 to TRBJ1-1; 7 bases fit TRBD1. V lost 6 bases, J lost 4 bases, and 5 bases stayed unmatched. CDR1 and CDR2 from the germline V gene are SQVTM and ANQGSEA. This CDR3 contains 12 residues. CDR3 sequence reads: CSVPGGGTEAFF. CDR3 sequence (DNA): TGCAGCGTCCCAGGGGGGGGCACTGAAGCTTTCTTT.

In its sample, this clonotype was seen a few times. The rearrangement links TRBV29-1 to TRBJ2-5; D might be TRBD1 (5 bases). CDR1 SQVTM and CDR2 ANQGSEA come from the germline V gene. The CDR3 length is 12 residues. V lost 7 bases and J 1 base, leaving 10 bases between the germline ends. The CDR3 here is CSAGHLQETQYF. CDR3 in DNA: TGCAGCGCCGGACACCTCCAAGAGACCCAGTACTTC.

This clonotype was found a few times. The CDR3 sequence: CASTTVYEAFF. The CDR3 DNA is TGTGCCAGCACCACGGTTTATGAAGCTTTCTTT. The rearrangement links TRBV7-9 to TRBJ1-1; D not certain. Germline V gene sequence: CDR1 SEHNR, CDR2 FQNEAQ (reference sequence). V was trimmed by 7 bases and J by 7 bases, leaving 10 bases between them. CDR3 length equals 11 residues. Full variable domain (outside the CDR3, taken from reference TRBV7-9 and TRBJ1-1): DTGVSQNPRHKITKRGQNVTFRCDPISEHNRLYWYRQTLGQGPEFLTYFQNEAQLEKSRLLSDRFSAERPKGSFSTLEIQRTEQGDSAMYLCASTTVYEAFFGQGTRLTVV.

This chain joins TRBV5-1 and TRBJ2-1; tentative D call: TRBD2 (6 bases). The germline gives CDR1 SGHRS, CDR2 YFSETQ. This CDR3 contains 16 residues. With 2 bases removed from V and 1 base from J, the gap between germline ends came to 13 bases. The CDR3 region has the DNA TGCGCCAGCAGCTTCCTAGCGTATGTGTCCTACAATGAGCAGTTCTTC. This gives the protein CASSFLAYVSYNEQFF.

The V and J genes are TRBV3-1 and TRBJ2-7, with no clear D. This CDR3 has 12 amino acids. Per the germline V gene, CDR1 is LGHDT and CDR2 is YNNKEL (reference sequence). Trimming took off 3 bases at V and 7 bases at J, with 10 bases between the two ends. CDR3 nucleotides: TGTGCCAGCAGCCAGACCCCGAAGGAGCAGTACTTC. Amino acid sequence: CASSQTPKEQYF.

This clonotype was observed a handful of times. The rearrangement links TRBV5-1 to TRBJ2-3, with 10 bases that match TRBD2. The CDR3 is 18 amino acids. Germline CDR1 SGHRS, CDR2 YFSETQ. Trimming at V came to 6 bases and at J to 4 bases, leaving 17 bases not matched to a gene. Here the CDR3 reads CASTFRPLAGVRADTQYF. The CDR3 DNA is TGCGCCAGCACCTTTCGTCCCCTAGCGGGAGTGAGGGCAGATACGCAGTATTTT.

This clonotype has a count of ten or more. The chain combines TRBV12-3 or TRBV12-4 with TRBJ2-7, with 7 bases matching TRBD2. The ends lost 1 base at V and 5 bases at J; junction bases unmatched: 5. The CDR3 has 14 residues. CDR3: CASSLGGSSHEQYF. Written as DNA, the CDR3 is TGTGCCAGCAGTTTAGGCGGGAGCAGCCACGAGCAGTACTTC.

This clonotype appeared a few times. The CDR3 DNA reads as TGCGCCAGCAGCAGTGGCCCGGACAGGGAAGCTTTCTTT. Amino acids: CASSSGPDREAFF. The chain uses TRBV5-1 and TRBJ1-1, with 7 bases that match TRBD1. Germline V CDR1 and CDR2: SGHRS, YFSETQ. The length of the CDR3 is 13 residues. With V trimmed by 4 bases and J by 8 bases, 8 bases remained unmatched.

This clonotype was counted many times. V usage is TRBV13 and J usage is TRBJ2-1; 7 bases agree with TRBD2. The ends lost 0 bases at V and 0 bases at J; junction bases unmatched: 2. Germline CDR1 is PRHDT and CDR2 is FYEKMQ (reference sequence). The CDR3 consists of 16 residues. The DNA of the CDR3 is TGTGCCAGCAGCTTAGGCGGGAGGAGCTCCTACAATGAGCAGTTCTTC. This codes for CASSLGGRSSYNEQFF. Variable domain in full (rest from reference TRBV13 and TRBJ2-1): AAGVIQSPRHLIKEKRETATLKCYPIPRHDTVYWYQQGPGQDPQFLISFYEKMQSDKGSIPDRFSAQQFSDYHSELNMSSLELGDSALYFCASSLGGRSSYNEQFFGPGTRLTVL.

This clonotype was recorded at least ten times. The J gene is TRBJ2-7, the V gene TRBV5-1; 10 bases agree with TRBD2. The CDR3 is made up of 16 amino acids. After removal of 2 bases from V and 4 bases from J, the junction contained 9 bases not matched to a gene. The germline V gene has CDR1 SGHRS and CDR2 YFSETQ. The CDR3 DNA is TGCGCCAGCAGCTTCGTACTAGCGGGAATTCCATACGAGCAGTACTTC. Translating gives CASSFVLAGIPYEQYF.

There are many counts of this clonotype. The V and J genes are TRBV20-1 and TRBJ2-7, with TRBD2 identical over 9 bases. The CDR3 loop spans 16 amino acids. V trimming: 0 bases; J trimming: 0 bases; junction bases outside the gene matches: 6. CDR1 is DFQATT and CDR2 is SNEGSKA in the germline V gene (reference sequence). Here the CDR3 reads CSARDPLAGSSYEQYF. The CDR3 DNA reads TGCAGTGCTAGAGATCCCCTAGCGGGAAGCTCCTACGAGCAGTACTTC.